This TCR beta chain was retrieved from a study of blood T cells in healthy people across ages. This clonotype has a count of ten or more. As yet, its antigen is unknown. Trimming took 3 bases from V and 0 from J, leaving 13 bases between them. The CDR3 runs to 15 residues. CDR1 and CDR2 (germline): SGDLS, YYNGEE. Through a sample-barcoded 5' primer and a J-beta primer mix, a second PCR was run for roughly 7 to 12 cycles. Tagging of each cDNA molecule was performed by a template-switch adaptor with 12 random nucleotides. MiXCR was run by TCRdb on the 5' RACE reads, yielding one entry per CDR3 protein. Among about 1,500,000 distinct CDR3 sequences listed, roughly 27% were seen once. Study-level results: It was not known whether donors were CMV positive (a possible confounder of expanded clonotype changes).

Each sample used at least 6 million PBMCs. The sequenced material came from blood. The origin of this receptor is a woman in her twenties or thirties in good health. The rearrangement joins TRBV9 to TRBJ2-7; tentative D call: TRBD2 (7 bases). CDR3 sequence (DNA): TGTGCCAGCAGCGCTGGGGGGGGGCCCTCCTACGAGCAGTACTTC. This sequence encodes CASSAGGGPSYEQYF. The full variable domain, completed using reference TRBV9 and TRBJ2-7, is DSGVTQTPKHLITATGQRVTLRCSPRSGDLSVYWYQQSLDQGLQFLIQYYNGEERAKGNILERFSAQQFPDLHSELNLSSLELGDSALYFCASSAGGGPSYEQYFGPGTRLTVT.